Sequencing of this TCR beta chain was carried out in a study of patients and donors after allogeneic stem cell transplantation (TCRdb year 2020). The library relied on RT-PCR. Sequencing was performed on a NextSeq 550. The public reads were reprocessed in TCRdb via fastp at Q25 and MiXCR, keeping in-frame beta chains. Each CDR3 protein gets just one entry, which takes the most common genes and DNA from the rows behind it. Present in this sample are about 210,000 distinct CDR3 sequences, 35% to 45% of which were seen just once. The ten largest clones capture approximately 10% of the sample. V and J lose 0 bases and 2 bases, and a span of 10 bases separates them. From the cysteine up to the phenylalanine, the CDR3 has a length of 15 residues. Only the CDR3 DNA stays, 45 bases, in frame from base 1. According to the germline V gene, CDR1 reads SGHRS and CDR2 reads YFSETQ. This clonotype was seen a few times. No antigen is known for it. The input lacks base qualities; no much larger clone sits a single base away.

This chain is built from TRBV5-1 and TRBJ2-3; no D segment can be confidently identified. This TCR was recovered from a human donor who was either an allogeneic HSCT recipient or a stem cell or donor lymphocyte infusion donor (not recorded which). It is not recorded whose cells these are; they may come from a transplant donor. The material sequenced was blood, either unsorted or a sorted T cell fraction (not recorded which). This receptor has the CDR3 CASSLEVRPTDTQYF. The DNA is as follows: TGCGCCAGCAGCTTGGAGGTACGTCCCACAGATACGCAGTATTTT.